This is a list of T cell receptor beta chains from one sample in a study of cytomegalovirus exposure and HLA in healthy donors. TCRdb's copy holds only in-frame clones and misses some; the assay was immunoSEQ multiplex PCR. The sample holds some 90,000 clones, around 81% seen once. Source material: PBMCs. These receptors all come from a man aged 25 to 40 in good health and CMV-seronegative. Each CDR3 is given with its conserved first and last residue. A D gene is named only where the DNA matches it firmly. Not all rows give a size; the values are once, few, many and, for expanded clones, a class.

V: TRBV11-3
D: .
size: .
J: TRBJ1-2
CDR3: CASSAIPGNGYTF
DNA: TGTGCCAGCAGCGCAATACCAGGGAATGGCTACACCTTC

V: TRBV4-3
D: .
size: .
J: TRBJ1-2
CDR3: CASSQDLQSNYGYTF
DNA: TGCGCCAGCAGCCAAGATTTGCAGTCGAACTATGGCTACACCTTC

V: TRBV27
D: TRBD1
size: .
J: TRBJ2-3
CDR3: CASSSGTGGTDTQYF
DNA: TGTGCCAGCAGTTCCGGGACAGGGGGAACAGATACGCAGTATTTT

V: TRBV5-5
D: TRBD1
size: few
J: TRBJ1-3
CDR3: CASSQGQRSGNTIYF
DNA: TGTGCCAGCAGCCAGGGACAGCGCTCTGGAAACACCATATATTTT

V: TRBV5-4
D: TRBD1
size: .
J: TRBJ2-2
CDR3: CASSLMDRVTSGELFF
DNA: TGTGCCAGCAGCTTAATGGACAGGGTAACCTCCGGGGAGCTGTTTTTT

V: TRBV5-6
D: .
size: .
J: TRBJ2-7
CDR3: CASSTRLGATSKSYEQYF
DNA: TGTGCCAGCAGCACAAGGTTGGGGGCTACGAGTAAGTCCTACGAGCAGTACTTC

V: TRBV5-1
D: TRBD1
size: .
J: TRBJ2-2
CDR3: CASSAAGQGHGELFF
DNA: TGCGCCAGCAGCGCGGCGGGACAGGGACACGGGGAGCTGTTTTTT

V: TRBV7-9
D: .
size: .
J: TRBJ1-1
CDR3: CASRGGSGNTEAFF
DNA: TGTGCCAGCCGGGGGGGGTCGGGGAACACTGAAGCTTTCTTT

V: TRBV9
D: .
size: .
J: TRBJ1-1
CDR3: CASSVARGGTEAFF
DNA: TGTGCCAGCAGCGTAGCTAGGGGGGGGACTGAAGCTTTCTTT

V: TRBV11-2
D: .
size: .
J: TRBJ2-1
CDR3: CASSPRTANEQFF
DNA: TGTGCCAGCAGCCCGCGGACAGCCAATGAGCAGTTCTTC

V: TRBV5-4
D: .
size: .
J: TRBJ1-2
CDR3: CASSPKDLQAYGTF
DNA: TGTGCCAGCAGTCCCAAGGATCTCCAGGCGTATGGCACCTTC

V: TRBV14
D: TRBD1
size: .
J: TRBJ2-1
CDR3: CASSQDFGTGSYNEQFF
DNA: TGTGCCAGCAGCCAAGATTTCGGGACAGGTTCCTACAATGAGCAGTTCTTC

V: TRBV4-2
D: TRBD1
size: .
J: TRBJ1-6
CDR3: CASSQVWGQTNSPLHF
DNA: TGTGCCAGCAGCCAAGTCTGGGGACAGACTAATTCACCCCTCCACTTT

V: TRBV29-1
D: TRBD1
size: .
J: TRBJ1-1
CDR3: CSVLQGADTEAFF
DNA: TGCAGCGTTCTACAGGGGGCGGACACTGAAGCTTTCTTT

V: TRBV15
D: TRBD1
size: .
J: TRBJ2-6
CDR3: CATSRVRDRVASGANVLTF
DNA: TGTGCCACCAGCAGAGTTCGGGACAGGGTTGCCTCTGGGGCCAACGTCCTGACTTTC

V: TRBV6-6
D: TRBD1
size: .
J: TRBJ1-1
CDR3: CASSLGNQGAKAFF
DNA: TGTGCCAGCAGTCTAGGGAACCAGGGGGCTAAAGCTTTCTTT

V: TRBV27
D: .
size: few
J: TRBJ1-1
CDR3: CASSTGLKNTEAFF
DNA: TGTGCCAGCAGTACCGGACTGAAGAACACTGAAGCTTTCTTT

V: TRBV19
D: TRBD2
size: .
J: TRBJ2-7
CDR3: CASSIGLAGPFVDEQYF
DNA: TGTGCCAGTAGTATAGGTCTAGCGGGGCCCTTCGTGGACGAGCAGTACTTC

V: TRBV7-8
D: .
size: .
J: TRBJ2-1
CDR3: CASNEGAGGYNEQFF
DNA: TGTGCCAGCAACGAAGGAGCGGGTGGCTACAATGAGCAGTTCTTC

V: TRBV20-1
D: .
size: .
J: TRBJ1-1
CDR3: CSARSHTEAFF
DNA: TGCAGTGCCCGGAGCCACACTGAAGCTTTCTTT

V: TRBV4-3
D: .
size: .
J: TRBJ1-2
CDR3: CASSQVGENYGYTF
DNA: TGCGCCAGCAGCCAAGTCGGGGAAAACTATGGCTACACCTTC

V: TRBV19
D: .
size: .
J: TRBJ1-1
CDR3: CASRLWRDTEAFF
DNA: TGTGCCAGCAGACTATGGCGGGACACTGAAGCTTTCTTT

V: TRBV5-6
D: TRBD2
size: .
J: TRBJ2-7
CDR3: CASSLSWGGASYEQYF
DNA: TGTGCCAGCAGCTTGTCCTGGGGGGGTGCCTCCTACGAGCAGTACTTC

V: TRBV6-1
D: TRBD1
size: once
J: TRBJ1-1
CDR3: CASSVATGGMNTEAFF
DNA: TGTGCCAGCAGTGTAGCGACAGGGGGGATGAACACTGAAGCTTTCTTT

V: TRBV5-1
D: .
size: .
J: TRBJ1-2
CDR3: CASSLERGYKNGYTF
DNA: TGCGCCAGCAGCTTGGAAAGGGGGTACAAGAATGGCTACACCTTC

V: TRBV5-1
D: .
size: .
J: TRBJ1-4
CDR3: CASSLWGRGETEKLFF
DNA: TGCGCCAGCAGCTTGTGGGGTCGGGGGGAGACAGAAAAACTGTTTTTT

V: TRBV7-9
D: TRBD1
size: .
J: TRBJ1-1
CDR3: CASSLGISGGRRTEAFF
DNA: TGTGCCAGCAGCTTAGGCATTTCAGGGGGCAGGAGGACTGAAGCTTTCTTT

V: TRBV4-2
D: TRBD2
size: .
J: TRBJ2-1
CDR3: CASSQFLAGGLEDNEQFF
DNA: TGTGCCAGCAGCCAATTCCTAGCGGGAGGACTCGAAGACAATGAGCAGTTCTTC

V: TRBV7-9
D: .
size: .
J: TRBJ2-5
CDR3: CASSPRAQETQYF
DNA: TGTGCCAGCAGTCCCAGGGCTCAAGAGACCCAGTACTTC

V: TRBV7-2
D: .
size: .
J: TRBJ2-3
CDR3: CASSAWEDTQYF
DNA: TGTGCCAGCAGCGCATGGGAGGATACGCAGTATTTT

V: TRBV5-8
D: TRBD1
size: few
J: TRBJ2-5
CDR3: CASSLEGQVSRMTQYF
DNA: TGTGCCAGCAGCTTGGAGGGACAGGTTTCAAGAATGACCCAGTACTTC

V: TRBV6-4
D: .
size: few
J: TRBJ2-7
CDR3: CASSALLSYEQYF
DNA: TGTGCCAGCAGTGCCCTGCTCAGCTACGAGCAGTACTTC

V: TRBV18
D: .
size: .
J: TRBJ2-1
CDR3: CASSKSRGISYNEQFF
DNA: TGTGCCAGCTCGAAATCTCGGGGAATTTCCTACAATGAGCAGTTCTTC

V: TRBV11-2
D: .
size: .
J: TRBJ1-2
CDR3: CASSTRSDGYTF
DNA: TGTGCCAGCAGCACAAGGAGCGATGGCTACACCTTC

V: TRBV4-1
D: .
size: .
J: TRBJ1-5
CDR3: CASSRGIDSNQPQHF
DNA: TGCGCCAGCAGCCGAGGCATCGATAGCAATCAGCCCCAGCATTTT

V: TRBV6-5
D: .
size: .
J: TRBJ2-2
CDR3: CASSYSALTGELFF
DNA: TGTGCCAGCAGTTACAGCGCACTTACCGGGGAGCTGTTTTTT

V: TRBV2
D: .
size: .
J: TRBJ1-2
CDR3: CASREDRFGHGYTF
DNA: TGTGCCAGCAGAGAAGACAGGTTCGGGCATGGCTACACCTTC

V: TRBV27
D: TRBD1
size: .
J: TRBJ1-6
CDR3: CASSPTGVTSPLHF
DNA: TGTGCCAGCAGTCCAACAGGGGTTACTTCACCCCTCCACTTT